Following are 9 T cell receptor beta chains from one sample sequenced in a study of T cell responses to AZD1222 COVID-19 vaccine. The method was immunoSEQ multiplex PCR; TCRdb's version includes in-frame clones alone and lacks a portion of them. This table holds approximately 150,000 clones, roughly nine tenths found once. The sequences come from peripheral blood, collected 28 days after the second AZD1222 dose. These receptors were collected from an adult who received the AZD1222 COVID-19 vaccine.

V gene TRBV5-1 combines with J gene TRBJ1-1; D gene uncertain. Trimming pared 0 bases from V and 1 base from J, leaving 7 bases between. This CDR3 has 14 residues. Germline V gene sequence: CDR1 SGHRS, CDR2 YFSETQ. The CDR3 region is CASSLVAENTEAFF. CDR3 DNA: TGCGCCAGCAGCTTGGTAGCAGAGAACACTGAAGCTTTCTTT.

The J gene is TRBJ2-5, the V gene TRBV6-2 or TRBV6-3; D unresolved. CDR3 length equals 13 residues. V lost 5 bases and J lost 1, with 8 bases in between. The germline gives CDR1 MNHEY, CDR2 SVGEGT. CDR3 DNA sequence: TGTGCCAGCAGTAACCCCCCCCAAGAGACCCAGTACTTC. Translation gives CASSNPPQETQYF.

In DNA form, the CDR3 reads TGTGCCAGCAGCTTAGCGGGAGGGTCCGCCGGGGAGCTGTTTTTT. Encoded protein: CASSLAGGSAGELFF. The chain recombines TRBV7-3 with TRBJ2-2; 9 positions match TRBD2. Germline V gene sequence: CDR1 SGHTA, CDR2 FQGTGA. The CDR3 consists of 15 residues. After removal of 2 bases from V and 6 bases from J, the junction contained 4 bases not matched to a gene. Together with reference TRBV7-3 and TRBJ2-2, the CDR3 gives the full variable domain: GAGVSQTPSNKVTEKGKYVELRCDPISGHTALYWYRQSLGQGPEFLIYFQGTGAADDSGLPNDRFFAVRPEGSVSTLKIQRTERGDSAVYLCASSLAGGSAGELFFGEGSRLTVL.

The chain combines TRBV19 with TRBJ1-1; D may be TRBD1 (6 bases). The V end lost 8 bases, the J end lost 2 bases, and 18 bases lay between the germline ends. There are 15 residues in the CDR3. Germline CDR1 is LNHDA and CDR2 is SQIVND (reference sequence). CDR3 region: CASSRRDIVNTEAFF. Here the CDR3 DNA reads TGTGCCAGTTCGCGCCGGGACATTGTAAACACTGAAGCTTTCTTT.

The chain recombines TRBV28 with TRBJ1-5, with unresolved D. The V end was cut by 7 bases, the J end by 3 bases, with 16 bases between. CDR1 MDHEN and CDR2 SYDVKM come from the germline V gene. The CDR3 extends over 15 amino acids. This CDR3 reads CASTLPLSNNQPQHF. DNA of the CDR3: TGTGCCAGCACCTTACCCCTTAGTAACAATCAGCCCCAGCATTTT.

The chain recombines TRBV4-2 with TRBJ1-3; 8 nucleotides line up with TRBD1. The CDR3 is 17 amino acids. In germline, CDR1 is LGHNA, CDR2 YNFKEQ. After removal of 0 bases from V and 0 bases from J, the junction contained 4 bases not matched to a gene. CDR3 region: CASSQDLGTGSGNTIYF. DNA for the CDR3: TGTGCCAGCAGCCAAGATTTGGGGACAGGCTCTGGAAACACCATATATTTT.

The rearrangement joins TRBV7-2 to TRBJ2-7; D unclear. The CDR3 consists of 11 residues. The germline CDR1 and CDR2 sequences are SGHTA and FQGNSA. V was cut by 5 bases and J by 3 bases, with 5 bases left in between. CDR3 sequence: CASSLRYEQYF. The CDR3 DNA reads TGTGCCAGCAGCCTGCGCTACGAGCAGTACTTC.

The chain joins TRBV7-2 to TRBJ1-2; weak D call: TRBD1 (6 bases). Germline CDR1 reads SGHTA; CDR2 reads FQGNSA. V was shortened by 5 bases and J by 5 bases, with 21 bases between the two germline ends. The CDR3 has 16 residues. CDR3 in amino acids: CASSPDTGGVRYGYTF. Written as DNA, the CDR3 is TGTGCCAGCAGCCCGGACACTGGGGGCGTCCGGTATGGCTACACCTTC.

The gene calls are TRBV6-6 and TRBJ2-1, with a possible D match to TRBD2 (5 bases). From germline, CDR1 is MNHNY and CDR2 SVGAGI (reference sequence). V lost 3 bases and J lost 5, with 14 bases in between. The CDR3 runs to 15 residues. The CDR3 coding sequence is TGTGCCAGCAGTTATCGGACTCACCCCGACAATGAGCAGTTCTTC. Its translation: CASSYRTHPDNEQFF.